This T cell receptor beta chain was identified in a study of blood T cell repertoires in COVID-19. As for the study in general: Acute and convalescent COVID-19 specimens originated in the United States, Italy and Spain.

The data were produced by immunoSEQ multiplex PCR, yet TCRdb's version contains in-frame clones alone and is incomplete. This repertoire shows more than 110,000 clones, 60% to 80% found once; its top ten account for about 2.9%. Everyone who took part was about 18 to 90 years old, and they came from 20 to 25 US areas. Two consecutive negative NP/OP PCR tests, clearance, or resolved symptoms defined Cohort 3 recovery. With V trimmed by 0 bases and J by 2 bases, 12 bases remained unmatched. This CDR3 comprises 18 residues. Germline assignment: CDR1 SGDLS and CDR2 YYNGEE. The sequencing sample was made of PBMCs or T cells enriched from blood (not recorded which). The source is a woman between 50 and 59 years old who had recovered from COVID-19. The gene calls are TRBV9 and TRBJ2-5, with TRBD2 matching 8 bases. DNA of the CDR3: TGTGCCAGCAGCGTAGGCCCCCAGCGGGGGCAACCTCAAGAGACCCAGTACTTC. Amino acid sequence: CASSVGPQRGQPQETQYF. The whole variable domain, filled in from reference TRBV9 and TRBJ2-5, reads DSGVTQTPKHLITATGQRVTLRCSPRSGDLSVYWYQQSLDQGLQFLIQYYNGEERAKGNILERFSAQQFPDLHSELNLSSLELGDSALYFCASSVGPQRGQPQETQYFGPGTRLLVL.